This T cell receptor (beta chain) was recorded in a study of T cell repertoires in cytomegalovirus infection (dated by TCRdb to the late 2010s). Study-wide context: Peptide stimulations targeted recently identified HLA-C-restricted CMV epitopes, whose presentation resists viral immunomodulation, together with well-studied HLA-B-restricted epitopes. The HLA type of each donor mattered for the analysis, because public TCR beta signatures pointed to carriage of CMV infection along with the matching HLA type. General findings and caveats noted by the study authors: The ex vivo response was dominated by HLA-C-restricted CMV-specific TCR beta clonotypes, which also provided the single most frequent clonotype in two of eight donors. In both this cohort and an independent cohort of 352 donors, the cumulative frequency of public TCR beta family members distinguished carriers of CMV infection plus the relevant HLA type.

Comments on this clonotype: Its antigen remains unidentified. Base qualities are missing; no much larger clone stands one base away.

Sequenced on an Illumina HiSeq 1500. TCRdb trimmed public reads at Q25 via fastp, called clones via MiXCR and kept in-frame beta chains. Entries are consolidated by CDR3 protein sequence, retaining the most common genes and DNA. In all, the sample holds hundreds of thousands of distinct CDR3 sequences, and around 32% of those were seen once. Around a sixth of the sample belongs to the ten largest clones. Cut back by 5 bases and 3 bases, the V and J ends lie 20 bases apart. The germline V gene (reference sequence) sets CDR1 to SEHNR and CDR2 to FQNEAQ. Reading from cysteine to phenylalanine, the CDR3 counts 17 amino acids. Only the CDR3 portion is preserved as DNA: 51 bases, with reading frame beginning at the first base. The treatment or condition label corresponds to: in vitro stimulation with specific CMV peptide epitopes to enrich CMV-specific T cells.

Sequences were derived from cultured PBMCs, sampled from culture after CMV antigen stimulation. In this chain, TRBV7-9 is recombined with TRBJ1-5, with a weak D call of TRBD1 (5 bases match). The receptor was isolated from a human donor in good health (CMV status not recorded). Some clones in this sample may be carry-over from other donors' samples. The CDR3 region has the sequence CASSRTGGGWDNQPQHF. The bases are TGTGCCAGCAGCCGGACCGGGGGAGGTTGGGACAATCAGCCCCAGCATTTT.